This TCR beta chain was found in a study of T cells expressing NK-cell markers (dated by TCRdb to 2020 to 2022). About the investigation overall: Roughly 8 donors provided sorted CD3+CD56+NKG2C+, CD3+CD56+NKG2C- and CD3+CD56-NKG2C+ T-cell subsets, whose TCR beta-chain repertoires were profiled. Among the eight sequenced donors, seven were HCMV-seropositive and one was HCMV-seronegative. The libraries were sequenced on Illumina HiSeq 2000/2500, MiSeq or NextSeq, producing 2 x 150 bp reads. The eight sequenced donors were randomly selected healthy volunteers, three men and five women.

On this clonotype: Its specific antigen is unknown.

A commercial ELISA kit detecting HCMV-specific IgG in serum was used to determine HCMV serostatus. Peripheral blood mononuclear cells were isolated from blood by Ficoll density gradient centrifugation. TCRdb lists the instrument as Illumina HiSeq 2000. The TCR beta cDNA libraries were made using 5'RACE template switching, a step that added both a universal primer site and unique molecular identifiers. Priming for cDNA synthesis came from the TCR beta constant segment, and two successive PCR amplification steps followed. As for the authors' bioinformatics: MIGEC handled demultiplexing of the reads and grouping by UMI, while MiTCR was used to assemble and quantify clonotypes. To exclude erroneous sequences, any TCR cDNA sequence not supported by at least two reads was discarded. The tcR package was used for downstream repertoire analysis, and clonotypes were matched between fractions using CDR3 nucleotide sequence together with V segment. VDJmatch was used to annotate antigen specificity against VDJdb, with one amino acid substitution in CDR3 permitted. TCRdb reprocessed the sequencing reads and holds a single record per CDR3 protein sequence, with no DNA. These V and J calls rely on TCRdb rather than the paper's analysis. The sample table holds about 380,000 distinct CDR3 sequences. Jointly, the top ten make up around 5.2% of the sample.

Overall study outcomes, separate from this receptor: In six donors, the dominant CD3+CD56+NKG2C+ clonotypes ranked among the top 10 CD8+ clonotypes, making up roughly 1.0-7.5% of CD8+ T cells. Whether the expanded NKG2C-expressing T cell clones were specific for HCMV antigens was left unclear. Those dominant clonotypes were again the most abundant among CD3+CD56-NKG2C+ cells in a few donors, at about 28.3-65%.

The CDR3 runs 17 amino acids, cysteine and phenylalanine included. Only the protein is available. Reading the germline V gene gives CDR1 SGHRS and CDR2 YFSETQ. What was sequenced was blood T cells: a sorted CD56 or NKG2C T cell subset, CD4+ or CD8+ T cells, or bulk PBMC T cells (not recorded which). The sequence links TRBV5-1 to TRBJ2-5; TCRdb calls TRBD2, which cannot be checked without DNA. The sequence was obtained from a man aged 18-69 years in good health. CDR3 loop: CASSWATSGDLQETQYF.